The TCR beta chain under discussion was sequenced for a study of T-cell memory formation after mild COVID-19. The overall study: Clusters were largely donor specific. Study findings and constraints: CD4/CD8 balance held among clones contracting day 15 to 85, and later expanders leaned CD4+. Several responding clones turned up in pre-infection memory, indicating that cross-reactive memory may have taken part.

Remarks on this clonotype: The antigen remains undetermined.

Constant-segment-primed 5'RACE gave TCR alpha and TCR beta cDNA libraries with sample barcodes and UMIs. TCRdb reprocessed the 5' RACE reads via MiXCR and lists one record per CDR3 protein. The data hold 300,000 to 400,000 distinct CDR3 sequences, with about an eighth observed a single time. The receptor comes from a young man who had mild COVID-19 (a few samples of this study predate the infection). Cell type and time point are not known. Sequencing was performed on PBMCs or a T cell subset sorted from them (not recorded which).

DNA of the CDR3: TGTGCCAGCACGTTAGGGGCGAACAATCAGCCCCAGCATTTT. Its translation: CASTLGANNQPQHF. The V gene is TRBV2, the J gene TRBJ1-5, with a possible D match to TRBD1 (5 bases). V was shortened by 7 bases and J by 3 bases, with 13 bases between the two germline ends. The germline CDR1 and CDR2 sequences are SNHLY and FYNNEI. The CDR3 is 14 residues long. The full variable domain, rest sourced from reference TRBV2 and TRBJ1-5, is EPEVTQTPSHQVTQMGQEVILRCVPISNHLYFYWYRQILGQKVEFLVSFYNNEISEKSEIFDDQFSVERPDGSNFTLKIRSTKLEDSAMYFCASTLGANNQPQHFGDGTRLSIL.